This is a list of T cell receptor beta chains from one sample in a study of cytomegalovirus exposure and HLA in healthy donors. Sequenced by immunoSEQ multiplex PCR; TCRdb stores in-frame clones only, minus some. The table lists around 96,000 clones, under 65% of them singletons. Sequencing was performed on PBMCs. These TCRs come from a man aged 60 to 75 in good health and CMV-seronegative. The CDR3 runs from the conserved cysteine through the conserved F or W. D genes are given only for firm matches. Clone size is not always given. Where it is, it says once, few, many or a class for expanded clones.

d_call,v_call,j_call,clone_size,cdr3_nt,cdr3_aa
NA,TRBV6-4,TRBJ2-1,NA,TGTGCCAGCAGAAAGTCAGAAACACCGGGGAATGAGCAGTTCTTC,CASRKSETPGNEQFF
TRBD1,TRBV6-6,TRBJ2-7,few,TGTGCCAGCAGTTACCCGGGACAGGGCACCTACGAGCAGTACTTC,CASSYPGQGTYEQYF
NA,TRBV29-1,TRBJ2-7,NA,TGCAGCGTTGGGACACCCACCTACGAGCAGTACTTC,CSVGTPTYEQYF
TRBD1,TRBV2,TRBJ1-2,few,TGTGCCAGCAGCGAGAATACGGACAGGGGTGCCTATGGCTACACCTTC,CASSENTDRGAYGYTF
NA,TRBV7-9,TRBJ1-1,NA,TGTGCCAGCAGCCCCCCCGAGGGCTGGAAGACTGAAGCTTTCTTT,CASSPPEGWKTEAFF
TRBD2,TRBV7-2,TRBJ2-3,NA,TGTGCCAGCTCAAGCGGGGGGGTTGGAGATACGCAGTATTTT,CASSSGGVGDTQYF
NA,TRBV6-5,TRBJ1-2,NA,TGTGCCAGCAGTTACTCCCTCGGCAGGGCGGATGGCTACACCTTC,CASSYSLGRADGYTF
NA,TRBV6-1,TRBJ1-1,few,TGTGCCAGCAGTGAATTCGGGGGTCTGAACACTGAAGCTTTCTTT,CASSEFGGLNTEAFF
NA,TRBV6-1,TRBJ1-4,NA,TGTGCCAGCAGTGTTCCCTGGGGCACAACTAATGAAAAACTGTTTTTT,CASSVPWGTTNEKLFF
TRBD1,TRBV7-7,TRBJ1-3,few,TGTGCCAGCAGCTTAGGACAGGGGGCCTCTGGAAACACCATATATTTT,CASSLGQGASGNTIYF
NA,TRBV5-1,TRBJ2-5,few,TGCGCCAGCAGCTTGCAGGCACAAGAGACCCAGTACTTC,CASSLQAQETQYF
TRBD1,TRBV6-5,TRBJ2-1,few,TGTGCCAGCAGGGGACAGGGTGGTTATTATGAGCAGTTCTTC,CASRGQGGYYEQFF
TRBD2,TRBV7-3,TRBJ2-3,NA,TGTGCCAGCAGCTTATGGGGGGGACCCACAGATACGCAGTATTTT,CASSLWGGPTDTQYF
NA,TRBV6-5,TRBJ1-5,NA,TGTGCCAGCAGTCATGGGGTGGGGCATCAGCCCCAGCATTTT,CASSHGVGHQPQHF
NA,TRBV6-6,TRBJ1-6,NA,TGTGCCAGCAAATCCTACCCCGATTCACCCCTCCACTTT,CASKSYPDSPLHF
TRBD1,TRBV28,TRBJ1-1,NA,TGTGCCAGCCCCCCCCCGGGACAGGTCTCTGAAGCTTTCTTT,CASPPPGQVSEAFF
TRBD1,TRBV7-3,TRBJ1-2,NA,TGTGCCAGCAGCTTAACTGGGACAGGCTATGGCTACACCTTC,CASSLTGTGYGYTF
NA,TRBV29-1,TRBJ2-2,NA,TGCAGCGCATCAAATTCCGGGGAGCTGTTTTTT,CSASNSGELFF
NA,TRBV18,TRBJ1-6,NA,TGTGCCAGCTCACTCAGAGGCGATTCACCCCTCCACTTT,CASSLRGDSPLHF
NA,TRBV6-6,TRBJ2-1,NA,TGTGCCAGCAGTTTAGCGGATAGCTCCTACAATGAGCAGTTCTTC,CASSLADSSYNEQFF
TRBD1,TRBV2,TRBJ2-7,NA,TGTGCCAGCAGAGACGGGACAGGGGTCTCCTACGAGCAGTACTTC,CASRDGTGVSYEQYF
TRBD2,TRBV4-2,TRBJ2-5,NA,TGTGCCAGCAGCCAAGAGGGGGTCGGAGCGGGGGGTTACCAAGAGACCCAGTACTTC,CASSQEGVGAGGYQETQYF
TRBD2,TRBV15,TRBJ2-3,NA,TGTGCCACCAGCACGTCGGCTAGCGGAAGCACAGATACGCAGTATTTT,CATSTSASGSTDTQYF
TRBD2,TRBV6-1,TRBJ2-1,few,TGTGCCAGCAGTGTGTCTAGCGGGGAAGTGGATGAGCAGTTCTTC,CASSVSSGEVDEQFF
TRBD1,TRBV5-1,TRBJ2-7,NA,TGCGCCAGCAGCTTGGACGTGACAGGGGCCTACGAGCAGTACTTC,CASSLDVTGAYEQYF
TRBD1,TRBV7-9,TRBJ1-6,few,TGTGCCAGCAGCACCCAGGGACAGGGAAGGAATTCACCCCTCCACTTT,CASSTQGQGRNSPLHF
TRBD1,TRBV19,TRBJ2-2,NA,TGTGCCAGTAGGGGGACAGGGGACACCGGGGAGCTGTTTTTT,CASRGTGDTGELFF
TRBD1,TRBV28,TRBJ2-2,once,TGTGCCAGCAGTAAACAGGGGGGAGGCACCGGGGAGCTGTTTTTT,CASSKQGGGTGELFF
NA,TRBV11-3,TRBJ2-1,NA,TGTGCCAGCAGCTCCCTAGGGGGGGGAACCTACAATGAGCAGTTCTTC,CASSSLGGGTYNEQFF
NA,TRBV15,TRBJ2-2,NA,TGTGCCACCAGCAGAACTCGACAGGCGAACACCGGGGAGCTGTTTTTT,CATSRTRQANTGELFF
NA,TRBV11-2,TRBJ2-3,once,TGTGCCAGCAGCGTCCAGGCTACAGGCACAGATACGCAGTATTTT,CASSVQATGTDTQYF
NA,TRBV9,TRBJ2-1,NA,TGTGCCAGCAGCGTAGATCCAGCGGTTACAAATGAGCAGTTCTTC,CASSVDPAVTNEQFF
TRBD1,TRBV6-5,TRBJ1-6,few,TGTGCCAGCACGGACAGGGGTCTTTCACCCCTCCACTTT,CASTDRGLSPLHF
NA,TRBV5-6,TRBJ1-2,NA,TGTGCCAGCAGCTTAACCGGGGGTGGAAACTTAGGTGGCTACACCTTC,CASSLTGGGNLGGYTF
TRBD1,TRBV6-6,TRBJ2-3,few,TGTGCCAGCAGTAAACAGGGGGCCTCTAGCACAGATACGCAGTATTTT,CASSKQGASSTDTQYF
TRBD2,TRBV27,TRBJ2-1,few,TGTGCCAGCTGTAGACTAGCCCCCTACAATGAGCAGTTCTTC,CASCRLAPYNEQFF
NA,TRBV14,TRBJ1-2,NA,TGTGCCAGCAGCCCGCTTGCAGGGGTTGGCTACACCTTC,CASSPLAGVGYTF
TRBD1,TRBV5-1,TRBJ2-7,NA,TGCGCCAGCAGCTTGTCTCAGGGGGCGCACGAGCAGTACTTC,CASSLSQGAHEQYF
TRBD2,TRBV5-1,TRBJ2-5,NA,TGCGCCAGCAGCCACTCATTAGCGGGGGGCCGGGAGACCCAGTACTTC,CASSHSLAGGRETQYF